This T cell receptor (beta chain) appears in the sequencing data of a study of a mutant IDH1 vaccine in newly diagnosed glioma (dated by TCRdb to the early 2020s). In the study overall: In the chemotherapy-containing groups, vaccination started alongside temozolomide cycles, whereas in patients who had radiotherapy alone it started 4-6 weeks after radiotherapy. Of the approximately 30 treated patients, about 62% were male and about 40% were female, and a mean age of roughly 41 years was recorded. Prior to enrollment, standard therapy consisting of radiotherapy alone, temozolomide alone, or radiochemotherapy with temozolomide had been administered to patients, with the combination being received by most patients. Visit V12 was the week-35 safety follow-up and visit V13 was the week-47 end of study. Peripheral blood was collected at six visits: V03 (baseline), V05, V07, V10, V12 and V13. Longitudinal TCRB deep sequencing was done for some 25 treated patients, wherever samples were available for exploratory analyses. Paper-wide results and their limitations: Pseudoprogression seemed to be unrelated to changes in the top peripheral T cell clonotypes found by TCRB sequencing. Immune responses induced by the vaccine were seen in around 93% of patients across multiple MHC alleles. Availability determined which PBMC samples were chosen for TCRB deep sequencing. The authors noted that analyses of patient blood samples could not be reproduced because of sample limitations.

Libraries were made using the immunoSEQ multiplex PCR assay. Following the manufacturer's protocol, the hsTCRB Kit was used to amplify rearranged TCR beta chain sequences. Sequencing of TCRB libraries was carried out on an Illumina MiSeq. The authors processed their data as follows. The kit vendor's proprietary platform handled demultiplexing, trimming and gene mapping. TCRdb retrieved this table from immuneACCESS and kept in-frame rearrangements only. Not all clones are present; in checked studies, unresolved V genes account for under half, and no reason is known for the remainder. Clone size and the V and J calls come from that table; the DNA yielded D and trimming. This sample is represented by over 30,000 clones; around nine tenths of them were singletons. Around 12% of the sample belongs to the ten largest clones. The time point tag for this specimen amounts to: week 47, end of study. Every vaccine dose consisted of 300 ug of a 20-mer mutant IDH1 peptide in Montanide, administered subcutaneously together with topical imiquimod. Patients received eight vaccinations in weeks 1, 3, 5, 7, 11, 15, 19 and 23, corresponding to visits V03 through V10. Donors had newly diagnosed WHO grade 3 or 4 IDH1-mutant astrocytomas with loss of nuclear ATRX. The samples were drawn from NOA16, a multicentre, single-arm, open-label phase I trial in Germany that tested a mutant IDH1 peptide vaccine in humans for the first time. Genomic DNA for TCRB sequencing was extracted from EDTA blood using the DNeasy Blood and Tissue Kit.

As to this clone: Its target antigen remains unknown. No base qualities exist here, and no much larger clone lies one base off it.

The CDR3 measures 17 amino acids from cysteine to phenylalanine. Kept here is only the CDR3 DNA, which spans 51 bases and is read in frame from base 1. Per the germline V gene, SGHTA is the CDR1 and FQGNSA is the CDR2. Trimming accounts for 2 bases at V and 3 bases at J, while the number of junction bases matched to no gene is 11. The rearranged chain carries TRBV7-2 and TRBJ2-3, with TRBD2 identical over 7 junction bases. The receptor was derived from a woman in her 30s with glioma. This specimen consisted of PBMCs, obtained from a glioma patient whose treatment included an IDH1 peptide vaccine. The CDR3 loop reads CASSLRPGPGGTDTQYF. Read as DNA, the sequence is TGTGCCAGCAGCTTACGACCAGGTCCCGGGGGGACAGATACGCAGTATTTT.